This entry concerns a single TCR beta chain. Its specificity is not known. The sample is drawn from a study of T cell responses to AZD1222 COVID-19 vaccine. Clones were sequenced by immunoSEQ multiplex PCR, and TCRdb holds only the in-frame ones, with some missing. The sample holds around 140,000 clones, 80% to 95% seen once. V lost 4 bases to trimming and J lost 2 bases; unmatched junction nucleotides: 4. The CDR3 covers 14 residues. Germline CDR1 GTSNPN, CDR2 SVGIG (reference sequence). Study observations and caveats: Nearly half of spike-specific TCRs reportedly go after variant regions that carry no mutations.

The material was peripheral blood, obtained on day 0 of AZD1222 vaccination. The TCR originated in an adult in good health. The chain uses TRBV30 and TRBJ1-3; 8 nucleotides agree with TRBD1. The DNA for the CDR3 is TGTGCCTGGAAAAGGACAGGGACTGGAAACACCATATATTTT. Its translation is CAWKRTGTGNTIYF.